The next 22 T cell receptor beta chains were all read from a single sample in a study of blood T cell repertoires in COVID-19. Profiling relied on immunoSEQ multiplex PCR, and the TCRdb table lists in-frame clones only, not all of them. The data contain 260,000 or so clones, just over 85% of them singletons. Specimen: PBMCs or T cells enriched from blood (not recorded which). These receptors came from a man between 18 and 35 years old who had recovered from COVID-19.

The chain combines TRBV12-3 or TRBV12-4 with TRBJ2-1, with TRBD2 matching 8 bases. There are 13 residues in the CDR3. V shed 6 bases and J 10 bases; nucleotides not matched to a gene: 8. CDR3: CASRRNSGNEQFF. CDR3 DNA sequence: TGTGCCAGCAGACGTAATAGCGGGAACGAGCAGTTCTTC.

This sequence joins TRBV6-5 and TRBJ1-1, with TRBD1 identical over 8 bases. V dropped 5 bases and J dropped 5; count of bases not matched to a gene: 7. The CDR3 runs to 14 residues. Germline V gives CDR1 MNHEY, CDR2 SVGAGI. The DNA of the CDR3 is TGTGCCAGCAGTCAGGGGGCTCTAAGGACTGAAGCTTTCTTT. Translation gives CASSQGALRTEAFF.

The chain employs TRBV3-1 (or the pseudogene TRBV3-2) and TRBJ1-3; no definite D call. Trimming pared 1 base from V and 4 bases from J, leaving 14 bases between. Germline-derived CDR1 and CDR2 are LGHDT and YNNKEL (reference sequence). The CDR3 sequence is 16 residues long. The CDR3 sequence: CASSQGLGEGGNTIYF. The CDR3 DNA reads as TGTGCCAGCAGCCAAGGACTGGGAGAAGGAGGAAACACCATATATTTT.

The chain recombines TRBV7-9 with TRBJ1-2; D is undetermined. Germline lookup yields CDR1 SEHNR and CDR2 FQNEAQ (reference sequence). V lost 5 bases and J lost 2, with 12 bases in between. The CDR3 length is 14 residues. CDR3 loop: CASSPPGGNYGYTF. CDR3 DNA: TGTGCCAGCAGCCCCCCCGGCGGGAACTATGGCTACACCTTC.

V and J are TRBV11-1 and TRBJ2-2; TRBD1 matches at 9 bases. The length of the CDR3 is 14 residues. Looked up from germline, CDR1 is SGHAT and CDR2 is FQDESV (reference sequence). The V segment lost 11 bases and the J segment 2 bases; nucleotides outside the gene matches: 6. For the CDR3, the DNA is TGTGCCGCCGGGACAGGGCCCAACACCGGGGAGCTGTTTTTT. This codes for CAAGTGPNTGELFF. Filled out from reference TRBV11-1 and TRBJ2-2, the complete variable domain reads EAEVAQSPRYKITEKSQAVAFWCDPISGHATLYWYRQILGQGPELLVQFQDESVVDDSQLPKDRFSAERLKGVDSTLKIQPAELGDSAMYLCAAGTGPNTGELFFGEGSRLTVL.

V is TRBV19 and J is TRBJ2-3; 9 bases match TRBD2. Germline assignment: CDR1 LNHDA and CDR2 SQIVND (reference sequence). The ends lost 4 bases at V and 6 bases at J; junction bases unmatched: 11. The CDR3 is 16 amino acids. CDR3 nucleotides: TGTGCCAGTAGTAGAGCACTGCGGGGGGGCCCGGATACGCAGTATTTT. As protein: CASSRALRGGPDTQYF.

The rearrangement joins TRBV10-3 to TRBJ1-4; possible D gene TRBD1, 5 bases. This CDR3 is built from 16 residues. CDR1 ENHRY and CDR2 SYGVKD come from the germline V gene. Trimming stripped 3 bases from V and 4 bases from J, with 15 bases between. The CDR3 nucleotides are TGTGCCATCAGTGACTCGATGTCAGGGATTAATGAAAAACTGTTTTTT. Its translation is CAISDSMSGINEKLFF.

V and J are TRBV28 and TRBJ1-2; the match to TRBD1 covers 10 bases. This CDR3 comprises 16 residues. V lost 5 bases, J lost 6 bases, and 12 bases stayed unmatched. From germline, CDR1 is MDHEN and CDR2 SYDVKM. DNA for the CDR3: TGTGCCAGCAGTGATCAACTCCGGGACAGGGGCCATGGCTACACCTTC. Protein sequence: CASSDQLRDRGHGYTF.

The chain couples TRBV10-2 to TRBJ2-7; a weak D match, TRBD2 (7 bases). The germline gives CDR1 WSHSY, CDR2 SAAADI. Trimming cost V 3 bases and J 0 bases, with 15 bases left between them. This CDR3 is built from 16 residues. The CDR3 loop is CASSDTGGGRSYEQYF. The CDR3 bases are TGCGCCAGCAGTGATACGGGCGGGGGCCGCTCCTACGAGCAGTACTTC.

The V gene is TRBV5-6, the J gene TRBJ2-7, with D perhaps TRBD1 (6 bases). This CDR3 spans 15 amino acids. Per the germline V gene, CDR1 is SGHDT and CDR2 is YYEEEE. Trimming took off 4 bases at V and 4 bases at J, with 18 bases between the two ends. This CDR3 reads CASSPYRRTVYEQYF. CDR3 bases: TGTGCCAGCAGCCCCTACCGACGGACAGTTTACGAGCAGTACTTC.

The rearrangement joins TRBV19 to TRBJ1-4; 8 bases are shared with TRBD1. The germline gives CDR1 LNHDA, CDR2 SQIVND (reference sequence). Trimming removed 10 bases from V and 8 bases from J; junction bases left unmatched: 9. This CDR3 contains 13 residues. The CDR3 region is CATQTGDTEKLFF. The CDR3 region has the DNA TGTGCCACTCAGACAGGGGATACCGAAAAACTGTTTTTT.

This clone was counted a single time. The rearrangement links TRBV7-9 to TRBJ2-5; 11 bases agree with TRBD2. V was clipped by 8 bases and J by 6 bases; unmatched bases: 11. Germline CDR1 reads SEHNR; CDR2 reads FQNEAQ (reference sequence). This CDR3 comprises 15 residues. CDR3 in amino acids: CASERSGGASKTQYF. The CDR3 nucleotides read TGTGCCAGCGAACGTAGCGGGGGGGCCTCAAAGACCCAGTACTTC.

V gene TRBV15 combines with J gene TRBJ1-2; D ambiguous. This CDR3 has 15 amino acids. The germline V and J ends were trimmed by 5 bases and 8 bases, with 21 bases remaining between them. Germline V gene data show CDR1 as LNHNV and CDR2 as YYDKDF (reference sequence). In DNA form, the CDR3 reads TGTGCCACCAGCGAACGTTTATCGGGTAGTGAGGGCTACACCTTC. Translation gives CATSERLSGSEGYTF.

This clone is a singleton in its sample. The chain employs TRBV15 and TRBJ1-2; possibly TRBD1 for D (6 bases). This CDR3 contains 17 residues. V lost 0 bases and J lost 8, with 22 bases in between. Germline CDR1 LNHNV, CDR2 YYDKDF (reference sequence). The CDR3 here is CATSRDRRLGQLVGYTF. CDR3 DNA sequence: TGTGCCACCAGCAGAGATCGGCGTTTAGGACAGCTCGTAGGCTACACCTTC.

The chain links TRBV7-3 to TRBJ2-5, with 15 bases lining up with TRBD2. Germline V CDR1 and CDR2: SGHTA, FQGTGA. CDR3 length: 17 residues. V shed 5 bases and J 2 bases; nucleotides not matched to a gene: 6. The CDR3 is CASSLGLAGGWQETQYF. DNA of the CDR3: TGTGCCAGCAGCCTGGGACTAGCGGGAGGTTGGCAAGAGACCCAGTACTTC.

The chain links TRBV3-1 (or the pseudogene TRBV3-2) to TRBJ2-2; 8 bases align to TRBD2. There are 15 residues in the CDR3. CDR1 LGHDT and CDR2 YNNKEL come from the germline V gene (reference sequence). After removal of 6 bases from V and 3 bases from J, the junction contained 6 bases not matched to a gene. The CDR3 coding sequence is TGTGCCAGCAGACACGGGGGGGCGGACACCGGGGAGCTGTTTTTT. Residues: CASRHGGADTGELFF.

As concerns this clone: A far larger clone is just one base off, so this is likely a read error. The chain uses TRBV6-8 and TRBJ2-5, with 7 bases identical to TRBD1. CDR3 length equals 15 residues. CDR1 is MNHGY and CDR2 is SAAAGT in the germline V gene. The CDR3, as DNA: TGTGCCTGCAGTGAACTCCCAGGGGGATCAGAGACCCAGTACTTC. This gives the protein CACSELPGGSETQYF.

The chain combines TRBV2 with TRBJ1-1; D remains unclear. With 7 bases removed from V and 5 bases from J, the gap between germline ends came to 5 bases. CDR3 length: 10 residues. Germline CDR1 SNHLY, CDR2 FYNNEI. In DNA, the CDR3 is TGTGCCAGCATCGAGACTGAAGCTTTCTTT. Its protein is CASIETEAFF.

The CDR3 DNA reads TGTGCCAGCAGCTTAGGTGGCAGGGTAACCACAGATACGCAGTATTTT. Amino acids: CASSLGGRVTTDTQYF. The rearrangement links TRBV11-2 to TRBJ2-3; maybe TRBD1 (5 bases). Germline assignment: CDR1 SGHAT and CDR2 FQNNGV. The CDR3 is 16 amino acids. V was pared by 1 base and J by 2 bases, with 13 bases between. Full variable domain (rest looked up from reference TRBV11-2 and TRBJ2-3): EAGVAQSPRYKIIEKRQSVAFWCNPISGHATLYWYQQILGQGPKLLIQFQNNGVVDDSQLPKDRFSAERLKGVDSTLKIQPAKLEDSAVYLCASSLGGRVTTDTQYFGPGTRLTVL.

The rearrangement joins TRBV7-6 to TRBJ2-7; perhaps TRBD1 as D (6 bases). Germline V gene data show CDR1 as SGHVS and CDR2 as FNYEAQ. V shed 5 bases and J shed 2 bases, with 10 bases lying between them. The CDR3 is made up of 13 amino acids. The CDR3 spells CASSRQVPYEQYF. DNA of the CDR3: TGTGCCAGCAGCCGACAGGTCCCCTACGAGCAGTACTTC.

This chain links TRBV14 with TRBJ1-3, with a tentative D call TRBD1 (5 bases). V gave up 2 bases and J gave up 2 bases, with 10 bases separating them. Germline V lookup: CDR1 SGHDN, CDR2 FVKESK. This CDR3 has 15 residues. The CDR3 DNA reads TGTGCCAGCAGCCAATTATGGGGGGCTGGAAACACCATATATTTT. Amino acid sequence: CASSQLWGAGNTIYF.

This chain links TRBV5-1 with TRBJ1-1; D is uncertain. V lost 5 bases and J lost 1, with 9 bases in between. Looked up from germline, CDR1 is SGHRS and CDR2 is YFSETQ. The CDR3 extends over 13 amino acids. DNA of the CDR3: TGCGCCAGCAGTTTCGAGGGGAACACTGAAGCTTTCTTT. Translating it yields CASSFEGNTEAFF. The entire variable domain, with the rest obtained from reference TRBV5-1 and TRBJ1-1, is as follows: KAGVTQTPRYLIKTRGQQVTLSCSPISGHRSVSWYQQTPGQGLQFLFEYFSETQRNKGNFPGRFSGRQFSNSRSEMNVSTLELGDSALYLCASSFEGNTEAFFGQGTRLTVV.